These 4 T cell receptor beta chains originate from one sample sequenced in a study of cytomegalovirus exposure and HLA in healthy donors. Primers for the PCR totalled 60 Vbeta and 13 Jbeta. Here immunoSEQ multiplex PCR was the method, and the copy in TCRdb shows in-frame clones only, minus some. The sample shows around 150,000 clones, 65% to 90% of them seen only once. The sample was PBMCs. The source is a man aged 50 or older in good health and CMV-seropositive.

The chain uses TRBV10-3 and TRBJ2-3, with D unresolved. The V and J ends lost 6 bases and 6 bases respectively, with 7 bases between them. Germline V lookup: CDR1 ENHRY, CDR2 SYGVKD. This CDR3 contains 11 residues. CDR3 sequence reads: CAISSRDTQYF. DNA for the CDR3: TGTGCCATCAGCTCCCGGGATACGCAGTATTTT.

In its sample, this clone was seen once. The chain has TRBV5-1 and TRBJ1-4; D not certain. From germline, CDR1 is SGHRS and CDR2 YFSETQ. Trimming stripped 1 base from V and 7 bases from J, with 14 bases between. The CDR3 spans 15 residues. The DNA of the CDR3 is TGCGCCAGCAGCTTGTTTGGGCAGAGTCGTGAAAAACTGTTTTTT. It yields the protein CASSLFGQSREKLFF.

The chain recombines TRBV28 with TRBJ1-2; D call uncertain. The CDR3 is 14 amino acids. V was pared by 4 bases and J by 0 bases, with 9 bases between. Per the germline V gene, CDR1 is MDHEN and CDR2 is SYDVKM. CDR3 protein: CASSSTTSNYGYTF. CDR3 bases: TGTGCCAGCAGTTCTACGACTTCTAACTATGGCTACACCTTC.

The chain joins TRBV10-2 to TRBJ1-5; possibly TRBD1 for D (5 bases). CDR1 is WSHSY, CDR2 SAAADI, per germline. The CDR3 has 14 residues. The V gene lost 4 bases and the J gene lost 1 base, with 8 bases spanning the gap. The CDR3 nucleotides read TGCGCCAGCAGTGGCAGGGTGAGCAATCAGCCCCAGCATTTT. It specifies CASSGRVSNQPQHF.